Below, 11 T cell receptor beta chains from the same sample are listed, as sequenced in a study of Ad26.COV2.S vaccination and SARS-CoV-2 variants. The method was immunoSEQ multiplex PCR; TCRdb's version includes in-frame clones alone and lacks a portion of them. The sample has hundreds of thousands of clones, around 92% seen once; the top ten hold approximately 1.5%. Treatment described: approximately 18 received Ad26.COV2.S at low or high dose, single or two shots; about 5 received placebo; per-sample allocation not given. Sampling was performed 63 days after the first vaccine or placebo injection. Sequencing used peripheral blood, obtained in a trial of Ad26.COV2.S vaccine versus placebo. The receptors shown here come from a person between 18 and 59 years old who received the Ad26.COV2.S COVID-19 vaccine or a placebo.

The chain recombines TRBV10-3 with TRBJ2-5; TRBD2 matches at 10 bases. The CDR3 length is 15 residues. Germline CDR1 reads ENHRY; CDR2 reads SYGVKD. Losses at the gene ends were 8 bases for V and 5 bases for J; bases not matched to a gene: 11. CDR3 sequence (DNA): TGTGCCATCGGAGGACTAGCGGTAGAGGGGGAGACCCAGTACTTC. It translates to CAIGGLAVEGETQYF.

The gene calls are TRBV5-1 and TRBJ1-1, with D possibly being TRBD1 (5 bases). CDR3 size: 13 residues. Germline V gives CDR1 SGHRS, CDR2 YFSETQ. Trimming pared 4 bases from V and 11 bases from J, leaving 18 bases between. CDR3 residues: CASSSYGAAAAFF. CDR3 DNA sequence: TGCGCCAGCAGCAGCTACGGGGCCGCCGCGGCTTTCTTT. The variable domain in full, completed from reference TRBV5-1 and TRBJ1-1, reads KAGVTQTPRYLIKTRGQQVTLSCSPISGHRSVSWYQQTPGQGLQFLFEYFSETQRNKGNFPGRFSGRQFSNSRSEMNVSTLELGDSALYLCASSSYGAAAAFFGQGTRLTVV.

V usage is TRBV6-1 and J usage is TRBJ1-6, with 11 bases that match TRBD1. The V gene's germline CDR1 is MNHNS and CDR2 SASEGT. V dropped 1 base and J dropped 10; count of bases not matched to a gene: 18. This CDR3 contains 20 residues. In nucleotides, the CDR3 is TGTGCCAGCAGTGAAGTTTTTGGTCTGACTTCGGACAGGGGGCAGTCACCCCTCCACTTT. It codes for CASSEVFGLTSDRGQSPLHF.

V and J are TRBV4-1 and TRBJ2-2; 12 bases fit TRBD2. The CDR3 covers 15 residues. In germline, CDR1 is MGHRA, CDR2 YSYEKL. V shed 4 bases, J shed 7 bases, and the junction held 4 bases outside the gene matches. As DNA, the CDR3 is TGCGCCAGCAGCCTACTAGCGGGGGGTCTCGGGGAGCTGTTTTTT. Its protein is CASSLLAGGLGELFF.

This rearrangement joins TRBV19 to TRBJ1-4, with D perhaps matching TRBD1 (5 bases). Trimming removed 6 bases from V and 9 bases from J, with 17 bases in between. Germline V CDR1 and CDR2: LNHDA, SQIVND (reference sequence). This CDR3 has 14 residues. The CDR3 loop is CASSREQAGKKLFF. In DNA form, the CDR3 reads TGTGCCAGTAGCAGGGAACAGGCCGGGAAAAAACTGTTTTTT. The whole variable domain, remainder taken from reference TRBV19 and TRBJ1-4, is DGGITQSPKYLFRKEGQNVTLSCEQNLNHDAMYWYRQDPGQGLRLIYYSQIVNDFQKGDIAEGYSVSREKKESFPLTVTSAQKNPTAFYLCASSREQAGKKLFFGSGTQLSVL.

The chain joins TRBV2 to TRBJ1-5; 7 nucleotides agree with TRBD1. The V gene's germline CDR1 is SNHLY and CDR2 FYNNEI. This CDR3 spans 15 amino acids. Unmatched junction bases numbered 5, after V lost 6 bases and J lost 0 bases. The CDR3 sequence is CASRIGQVSNQPQHF. The CDR3 nucleotides read TGTGCCAGCAGGATCGGACAGGTTAGCAATCAGCCCCAGCATTTT.

The chain has TRBV27 and TRBJ2-7, with D maybe TRBD1 (5 bases). CDR1 and CDR2 from the germline V gene are MNHEY and SMNVEV (reference sequence). The ends were cut back, 3 bases at V and 3 bases at J, with 12 bases in the middle. The CDR3 loop spans 14 amino acids. In DNA, the CDR3 is TGTGCCAGCAGTTTGTCAGGGAAGTACTACGAGCAGTACTTC. Amino acids: CASSLSGKYYEQYF.

CDR3 protein: CASTGTPSYEQYF. The CDR3 bases are TGTGCCAGTACGGGGACACCTTCCTACGAGCAGTACTTC. The chain links TRBV19 to TRBJ2-7, with TRBD1 as a possible D gene (6 bases). The length of the CDR3 is 13 residues. Germline assignment: CDR1 LNHDA and CDR2 SQIVND (reference sequence). The V end lost 7 bases, the J end lost 1 base, and 11 bases lay between the germline ends.

This rearrangement joins TRBV6-6 to TRBJ1-5, with TRBD1 as a possible D gene (6 bases). This CDR3 is built from 15 residues. With 7 bases removed from V and 4 bases from J, the gap between germline ends came to 17 bases. Germline CDR1 reads MNHNY; CDR2 reads SVGAGI (reference sequence). This chain's CDR3 is CASILGHGLNQPQHF. In DNA, the CDR3 is TGTGCCAGCATCTTGGGACATGGGCTAAATCAGCCCCAGCATTTT.

The gene calls are TRBV24-1 and TRBJ2-2, with D unresolved. Per the germline V gene, CDR1 is KGHDR and CDR2 is SFDVKD. The CDR3 runs to 11 residues. With 6 bases removed from V and 3 bases from J, the gap between germline ends came to 1 base. The CDR3 loop reads CATSYTGELFF. As DNA, the CDR3 is TGTGCCACCAGTTACACCGGGGAGCTGTTTTTT.

This sequence joins TRBV11-2 and TRBJ1-2; D is undetermined. Trimming took off 1 base at V and 4 bases at J, with 13 bases between the two ends. CDR1 is SGHAT and CDR2 is FQNNGV in the germline V gene. The CDR3 contains 15 residues. The CDR3 DNA reads TGTGCCAGCAGCTTAGGCAGTAGCACCACCTATGGCTACACCTTC. It encodes CASSLGSSTTYGYTF. The full variable domain, in which reference TRBV11-2 and TRBJ1-2 provide the parts outside the CDR3, is EAGVAQSPRYKIIEKRQSVAFWCNPISGHATLYWYQQILGQGPKLLIQFQNNGVVDDSQLPKDRFSAERLKGVDSTLKIQPAKLEDSAVYLCASSLGSSTTYGYTFGSGTRLTVV.